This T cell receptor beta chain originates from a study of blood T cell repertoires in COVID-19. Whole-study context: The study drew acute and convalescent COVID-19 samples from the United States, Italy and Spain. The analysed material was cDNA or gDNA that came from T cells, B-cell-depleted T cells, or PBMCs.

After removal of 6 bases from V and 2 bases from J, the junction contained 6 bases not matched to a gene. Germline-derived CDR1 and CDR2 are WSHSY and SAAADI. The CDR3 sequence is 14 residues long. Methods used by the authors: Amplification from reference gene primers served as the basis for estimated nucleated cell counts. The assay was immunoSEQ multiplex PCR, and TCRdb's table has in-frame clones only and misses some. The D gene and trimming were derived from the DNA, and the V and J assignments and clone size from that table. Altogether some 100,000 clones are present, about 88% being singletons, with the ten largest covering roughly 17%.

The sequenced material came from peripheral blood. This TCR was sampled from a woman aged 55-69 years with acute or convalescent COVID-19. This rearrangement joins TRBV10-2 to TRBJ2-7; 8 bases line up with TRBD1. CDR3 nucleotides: TGCGCCAGCAGAGAAGGACAGGGAACCTACGAGCAGTACTTC. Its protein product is CASREGQGTYEQYF.